The 9 T cell receptor beta chains presented below share a single source sample, sequenced in a study of human T cells and chemical hapten exposure (dated by TCRdb to the early 2020s). The receptor library was made with RACE. TCRdb shows the sequencer as NextSeq 500. TCRdb reprocessed the public reads (quality trimming at Q25 with fastp, clone calling with MiXCR) and kept in-frame beta chains. Each entry is one CDR3 protein sequence, shown with its most common DNA and genes. This sample comprises tens of thousands of distinct CDR3 sequences, roughly 8.7% of them detected only once. Approximately 1.4% of the sample lies in the top ten. The time point label for this specimen denotes: healthy volunteer bleed at 6 weeks. Unfractionated whole blood was collected in Tempus Blood RNA tubes, and total RNA was extracted from that blood. Input material: whole blood. The source of these receptors is a male donor in good health. Some clones in this sample may be carry-over from other donors' samples.

Many counts were recorded for this clonotype. The rearrangement joins TRBV6-5 to TRBJ2-7; no definite D call. CDR3 length: 18 amino acids. V shed 0 bases and J shed 0 bases, with 18 bases lying between them. Germline loops: CDR1 MNHEY, CDR2 SVGAGI. The CDR3 reads CASSYSSGPQLSSYEQYF. The CDR3, as DNA: TGTGCCAGCAGTTACTCGAGTGGTCCCCAGCTCAGCTCCTACGAGCAGTACTTC.

This rearrangement joins TRBV25-1 to TRBJ1-1; tentative D call: TRBD1 (5 bases). The length of the CDR3 is 15 residues. Germline V gene sequence: CDR1 MGHDK, CDR2 SYGVNS. The ends were cut back, 6 bases at V and 2 bases at J, with 16 bases in the middle. CDR3 region: CASSPNGGPNTEAFF. The CDR3 nucleotides are TGTGCCAGCAGCCCAAATGGGGGTCCCAACACTGAAGCTTTCTTT.

The table lists this clonotype with a few counts. The V and J genes are TRBV3-1 and TRBJ2-6; D perhaps matches TRBD2 (5 bases). The CDR3 is made up of 17 amino acids. V was trimmed by 0 bases and J by 2 bases, leaving 11 bases between them. Germline V gene data show CDR1 as LGHDT and CDR2 as YNNKEL (reference sequence). CDR3 in amino acids: CASSQDPGGTGANVLTF. CDR3 in DNA: TGTGCCAGCAGCCAAGATCCTGGAGGTACTGGGGCCAACGTCCTGACTTTC.

This clonotype was seen a handful of times. V usage is TRBV27 and J usage is TRBJ1-1; D is ambiguous. The CDR3 is made up of 12 amino acids. Germline V lookup: CDR1 MNHEY, CDR2 SMNVEV (reference sequence). The V end was cut by 5 bases, the J end by 4 bases, with 8 bases between. CDR3 amino acids: CASSTGRTEAFF. For the CDR3, the DNA is TGTGCCAGCAGTACCGGACGCACTGAAGCTTTCTTT.

This clonotype was seen ten or more times. The chain uses TRBV27 and TRBJ1-5; D might be TRBD1 (6 bases). V was shortened by 6 bases and J by 4 bases, with 22 bases between the two germline ends. The CDR3 length is 17 residues. Germline V gene lookup returns CDR1 MNHEY and CDR2 SMNVEV (reference sequence). CDR3 nucleotides: TGTGCCAGCAGACTAAACCCCCACTCGGGGGCGAATCAGCCCCAGCATTTT. Translating it yields CASRLNPHSGANQPQHF.

Many counts were recorded for this clonotype. The chain has TRBV20-1 and TRBJ1-2, with a tentative D call TRBD1 (5 bases). V was trimmed by 1 base and J by 8 bases, leaving 14 bases between them. The CDR3 runs 13 residues. Germline V gene lookup returns CDR1 DFQATT and CDR2 SNEGSKA (reference sequence). Here the CDR3 DNA reads TGCAGTGCTAGAGGGGATATGGGGCCCGGCTACACCTTC. It is translated as CSARGDMGPGYTF.

This clonotype was counted at least ten times. The chain uses TRBV19 and TRBJ2-7; D not resolved. This CDR3 has 13 amino acids. CDR1 is LNHDA, CDR2 SQIVND, per germline (reference sequence). Trimming removed 4 bases from V and 1 base from J, with 8 bases in between. In nucleotides, the CDR3 is TGTGCCAGTAGTAGCGGAGCATCCTACGAGCAGTACTTC. Its translation: CASSSGASYEQYF. The entire variable domain, with the rest obtained from reference TRBV19 and TRBJ2-7, is as follows: DGGITQSPKYLFRKEGQNVTLSCEQNLNHDAMYWYRQDPGQGLRLIYYSQIVNDFQKGDIAEGYSVSREKKESFPLTVTSAQKNPTAFYLCASSSGASYEQYFGPGTRLTVT.

This clonotype was counted between two and nine times. This chain connects TRBV6-6 to TRBJ1-1, with 7 bases that match TRBD1. Germline CDR1 MNHNY, CDR2 SVGAGI (reference sequence). Trimming at V came to 5 bases and at J to 3 bases, leaving 6 bases not matched to a gene. This CDR3 is 14 amino acids long. This chain's CDR3 is CASSNDRAYTEAFF. The CDR3 bases are TGTGCCAGCAGTAACGACAGGGCGTACACTGAAGCTTTCTTT.

This clonotype was seen a few times. The rearrangement links TRBV20-1 to TRBJ2-7, with D unclear. CDR1 is DFQATT, CDR2 SNEGSKA, per germline (reference sequence). V lost 6 bases, J lost 4 bases, and 10 bases lay in between. This CDR3 is built from 11 residues. In nucleotides, the CDR3 is TGCAGTGCCTCCCCTACGTACGAGCAGTACTTC. This translates into CSASPTYEQYF.